The 30 T cell receptor beta chains listed next were all sequenced from one sample in a study of T-cell memory formation after mild COVID-19. Each CDR3 protein is one row after TCRdb ran MiXCR on the 5' RACE reads. The data show about 440,000 distinct CDR3 sequences, about 19% seen once. Specimen: PBMCs or a T cell subset sorted from them (not recorded which). Every receptor here comes from an adult woman who had mild COVID-19 (a few samples of this study predate the infection). Cell type and time point are not known.

This clonotype was counted only a few times. V is TRBV12-3 or TRBV12-4 and J is TRBJ1-2, with D tentatively TRBD1 (5 bases). This CDR3 is built from 16 residues. Deletions cut 3 bases from V and 3 bases from J, with 17 bases between. The CDR3 reads CASSFFLGGTDYGYTF. The CDR3 DNA sequence: TGTGCCAGCAGTTTTTTTTTGGGGGGAACGGACTATGGCTACACCTTC.

The chain couples TRBV20-1 to TRBJ1-2; 8 bases fit TRBD1. The CDR3 runs to 15 residues. Germline V gene data show CDR1 as DFQATT and CDR2 as SNEGSKA (reference sequence). V was pared by 4 bases and J by 5 bases, with 12 bases of the junction left unmatched. Here the CDR3 DNA reads TGCAGTGCTAAATCAGGGGGCTGGTTGCGGTATGGCTACACCTTC. Protein sequence: CSAKSGGWLRYGYTF.

The genes are TRBV12-3 or TRBV12-4 and TRBJ1-2; no reliable D call. CDR3 length: 15 amino acids. V dropped 1 base and J dropped 5 bases, with 14 bases sitting between them. CDR3 region: CASSLVPSLGYGYTF. The CDR3 region has the DNA TGTGCCAGCAGTTTAGTTCCGAGCCTGGGGTATGGCTACACCTTC.

This clonotype was recorded at least ten times. The chain couples TRBV7-6 to TRBJ2-3; 8 bases agree with TRBD2. CDR1 SGHVS and CDR2 FNYEAQ come from the germline V gene. The length of the CDR3 is 14 residues. V trimming: 5 bases; J trimming: 2 bases; junction bases outside the gene matches: 3. CDR3 amino acids: CASSPSGLTDTQYF. For the CDR3, the DNA is TGTGCCAGCAGCCCTAGCGGGCTCACAGATACGCAGTATTTT.

The CDR3 DNA reads as TGTGCCAGCAGCTTAATAGCTTCCACAGATACGCAGTATTTT. Its protein product is CASSLIASTDTQYF. The chain has TRBV7-8 and TRBJ2-3; D gene ambiguous. Trimming removed 2 bases at V and 2 bases at J, with 8 bases between. Looked up from germline, CDR1 is SGHVS and CDR2 is FQNEAQ. The CDR3 covers 14 residues.

This clonotype was observed a handful of times. The chain links TRBV7-9 to TRBJ2-3; 9 nucleotides match TRBD2. The V gene end was trimmed by 5 bases and the J gene end by 2 bases; junction bases not matched to a gene: 11. The germline V gene encodes CDR1 SEHNR and CDR2 FQNEAQ (reference sequence). The CDR3 contains 17 residues. DNA for the CDR3: TGTGCCAGCAGCCGCGGGGGGGACCGGACTAACACAGATACGCAGTATTTT. This encodes CASSRGGDRTNTDTQYF.

The chain carries TRBV20-1 and TRBJ1-2; 11 bases fit TRBD1. J gave up 0 bases and V 4 bases, and 16 bases lay outside the gene matches. Germline values: CDR1 DFQATT, CDR2 SNEGSKA (reference sequence). The CDR3 sequence is 19 residues long. CDR3 in amino acids: CSANTPLGTGGRTNYGYTF. As DNA, the CDR3 is TGCAGTGCTAACACGCCTTTAGGGACAGGGGGGAGAACTAACTATGGCTACACCTTC.

This clonotype was seen more than once but under ten times. This chain joins TRBV10-3 and TRBJ1-2; TRBD1 matches at 8 bases. The CDR3 is made up of 13 amino acids. V lost 6 bases to trimming and J lost 6 bases; unmatched junction nucleotides: 6. Looked up from germline, CDR1 is ENHRY and CDR2 is SYGVKD. The CDR3 DNA is TGTGCCATCAGGCTGACAGGGGCGCATGGCTACACCTTC. Translation gives CAIRLTGAHGYTF.

This clonotype has just a few counts. J is TRBJ2-4 and V is TRBV5-1; D perhaps matches TRBD1 (5 bases). Germline V CDR1 and CDR2: SGHRS, YFSETQ. This CDR3 is built from 14 residues. V dropped 0 bases and J dropped 1 base, with 5 bases sitting between them. CDR3: CASSLGQAKNIQYF. DNA of the CDR3: TGCGCCAGCAGCTTGGGACAGGCCAAAAACATTCAGTACTTC.

The rearrangement joins TRBV7-9 to TRBJ1-5; TRBD1 might be the D (5 bases). The CDR3 has 14 amino acids. Germline assignment: CDR1 SEHNR and CDR2 FQNEAQ (reference sequence). V was pared by 3 bases and J by 6 bases, with 12 bases between. In DNA, the CDR3 is TGTGCCAGCAGCTTGGACACGAGGGGTCAGCCCCAGCATTTT. This codes for CASSLDTRGQPQHF.

There are a few counts of this clonotype. The chain has TRBV9 and TRBJ2-5; 11 nucleotides align to TRBD2. J gave up 5 bases and V 4 bases, and 13 bases lay outside the gene matches. The CDR3 length is 17 residues. Germline CDR1 is SGDLS and CDR2 is YYNGEE. This CDR3 reads CASSSSTSGNFLETQYF. In DNA, the CDR3 is TGTGCCAGCAGCTCCTCGACTAGCGGGAATTTCTTGGAGACCCAGTACTTC.

The rearrangement links TRBV12-3 or TRBV12-4 to TRBJ1-1, with D hard to call. V was pared by 2 bases and J by 6 bases, with 19 bases between. This CDR3 is 16 amino acids long. In DNA, the CDR3 is TGTGCCAGCAGTTTAAGGGAGACCCCATCGGGCGCTGAAGCTTTCTTT. Protein sequence: CASSLRETPSGAEAFF.

This clonotype has more than one count but fewer than ten. The V call is TRBV24-1, the J call TRBJ2-7; no firm D call. CDR1 KGHDR and CDR2 SFDVKD come from the germline V gene. The CDR3 sequence is 13 residues long. The V and J ends lost 5 bases and 2 bases respectively, with 9 bases between them. This CDR3 reads CATSGPPTYEQYF. CDR3 in DNA: TGTGCCACCAGTGGTCCCCCAACCTACGAGCAGTACTTC.

In this sample, this clonotype turned up many times. The rearrangement joins TRBV6-5 to TRBJ1-1; D is unclear. The CDR3 covers 14 residues. Germline V CDR1 and CDR2: MNHEY, SVGAGI. The ends were cut back, 2 bases at V and 4 bases at J, with 11 bases in the middle. The CDR3 here is CASSYGESITEAFF. In DNA, the CDR3 is TGTGCCAGCAGTTACGGGGAGTCTATCACTGAAGCTTTCTTT.

The chain links TRBV20-1 to TRBJ1-5, with D hard to call. V was pared by 6 bases and J by 3 bases, with 15 bases between. Looked up from germline, CDR1 is DFQATT and CDR2 is SNEGSKA (reference sequence). The CDR3 extends over 14 amino acids. CDR3 DNA sequence: TGCAGTGCGTATCGACCGCGCACCAATCAGCCCCAGCATTTT. Its translation is CSAYRPRTNQPQHF.

This clonotype was recorded a few times. This chain links TRBV29-1 with TRBJ2-3; no reliable D call. V was cut by 2 bases and J by 3 bases, with 12 bases left in between. This CDR3 spans 14 amino acids. Germline V gene data show CDR1 as SQVTM and CDR2 as ANQGSEA. The CDR3 bases are TGCAGCGTTGAAAGAAGTAGCCTTACAGATACGCAGTATTTT. Translating gives CSVERSSLTDTQYF.

This chain links TRBV10-3 with TRBJ2-3; 10 bases line up with TRBD2. V was clipped by 4 bases and J by 9 bases; unmatched bases: 10. CDR3 length: 15 amino acids. The germline gives CDR1 ENHRY, CDR2 SYGVKD. Here the CDR3 reads CAISASGGAVDTQYF. The CDR3 DNA is TGTGCCATCAGTGCCAGCGGGGGGGCCGTTGACACGCAGTATTTT.

The chain recombines TRBV7-9 with TRBJ2-5, with 7 bases lining up with TRBD2. Germline-derived CDR1 and CDR2 are SEHNR and FQNEAQ (reference sequence). The trim removed 1 base at V and 1 base at J, leaving 6 bases unmatched. This CDR3 is built from 16 residues. For the CDR3, the DNA is TGTGCCAGCAGCTTAGTGGGAGGGCCGAGCCAAGAGACCCAGTACTTC. Amino acid sequence: CASSLVGGPSQETQYF.

The CDR3: CASSPPMESGKLFF. DNA for the CDR3: TGTGCCAGCTCACCCCCCATGGAGTCTGGAAAACTGTTTTTT. The rearrangement links TRBV18 to TRBJ1-4; D unclear. Germline V lookup: CDR1 KGHSH, CDR2 LQKENI. Trimming left V 3 bases short and J 10 bases short, with 15 bases between. There are 14 residues in the CDR3.

The chain links TRBV24-1 to TRBJ1-5, with D uncertain. This CDR3 is built from 12 residues. Germline CDR1 KGHDR, CDR2 SFDVKD. Trimming cost V 12 bases and J 5 bases, with 13 bases left between them. CDR3 nucleotides: TGTGCCCCGGAGGACGTAGATCAGCCCCAGCATTTT. This encodes CAPEDVDQPQHF.

V gene TRBV30 combines with J gene TRBJ2-2; the D is unclear. Germline V gives CDR1 GTSNPN, CDR2 SVGIG (reference sequence). Trimming removed 2 bases from V and 3 bases from J, with 7 bases in between. The CDR3 loop spans 13 amino acids. The CDR3 region is CAWSFGDTGELFF. The CDR3 DNA reads as TGTGCCTGGAGTTTTGGGGACACCGGGGAGCTGTTTTTT. Combining the CDR3 with reference TRBV30 and TRBJ2-2 gives the whole variable domain SQTIHQWPATLVQPVGSPLSLECTVEGTSNPNLYWYRQAAGRGLQLLFYSVGIGQISSEVPQNLSASRPQDRQFILSSKKLLLSDSGFYLCAWSFGDTGELFFGEGSRLTVL.

V usage is TRBV5-1 and J usage is TRBJ2-3; D tentatively fits TRBD1 or TRBD2 (6 bases each). Trimming left V 0 bases short and J 5 bases short, with 13 bases between. The CDR3 is 15 amino acids. From germline, CDR1 is SGHRS and CDR2 YFSETQ. The CDR3 region is CASSLASRGRDTQYF. In DNA, the CDR3 is TGCGCCAGCAGCTTGGCCTCCCGGGGGCGAGATACGCAGTATTTT.

This clonotype was detected many times. This chain joins TRBV6-5 and TRBJ2-2; D unclear. The CDR3 consists of 16 residues. The V gene lost 6 bases and the J gene lost 0 bases, with 14 bases spanning the gap. Germline CDR1 is MNHEY and CDR2 is SVGAGI. The chain's CDR3 is CASSLDGPTNTGELFF. The CDR3 bases are TGTGCCAGCAGCCTAGACGGTCCTACGAACACCGGGGAGCTGTTTTTT.

This clonotype was seen a few times. The V gene is TRBV10-3, the J gene TRBJ2-7; 9 positions match TRBD1. This CDR3 contains 16 residues. Germline-derived CDR1 and CDR2 are ENHRY and SYGVKD. V trimming: 2 bases; J trimming: 3 bases; junction bases outside the gene matches: 8. The CDR3: CAISEPGDRESYEQYF. DNA of the CDR3: TGTGCCATCAGTGAGCCGGGGGACAGGGAGAGCTACGAGCAGTACTTC.

The chain is built from TRBV5-6 and TRBJ2-7, with D perhaps TRBD2 (6 bases). CDR1 is SGHDT and CDR2 is YYEEEE in the germline V gene. Deletions cut 3 bases from V and 0 bases from J, with 13 bases between. This CDR3 contains 15 residues. Here the CDR3 reads CASSSWGRSSYEQYF. CDR3 bases: TGTGCCAGCAGCTCCTGGGGGAGGAGCTCCTACGAGCAGTACTTC.

This clonotype occurred a few times. The rearrangement links TRBV6-1 to TRBJ2-1, with a weak D call TRBD1 (6 bases). The CDR3 has 16 amino acids. V lost 5 bases, J lost 2 bases, and 16 bases lay in between. The germline V gene encodes CDR1 MNHNS and CDR2 SASEGT. In DNA form, the CDR3 reads TGTGCCAGCAGTCGATTAAACAGGGAAGCCTACAATGAGCAGTTCTTC. Residues: CASSRLNREAYNEQFF.

The chain combines TRBV12-3 or TRBV12-4 with TRBJ2-1; a weak D match, TRBD2 (5 bases). With 7 bases removed from V and 1 base from J, the gap between germline ends came to 11 bases. This CDR3 comprises 14 residues. The CDR3 sequence is CASTVSGSYNEQFF. The CDR3 bases are TGTGCCAGCACCGTAAGCGGATCCTACAATGAGCAGTTCTTC.

This chain uses TRBV20-1 with TRBJ2-7; 16 nucleotides align to TRBD2. The V and J ends lost 0 bases and 2 bases, in that order; junction bases with no gene match: 1. The CDR3 sequence is 16 residues long. Germline CDR1 DFQATT, CDR2 SNEGSKA (reference sequence). This chain's CDR3 is CSARDGTSGRAYEQYF. CDR3 DNA sequence: TGCAGTGCTAGAGATGGGACTAGCGGGAGGGCCTACGAGCAGTACTTC.

The CDR3, as DNA: TGTGCCAGCAGCCCTCAACCGACGGGAAACACTGAAGCTTTCTTT. Translating gives CASSPQPTGNTEAFF. The V gene is TRBV7-2, the J gene TRBJ1-1, with D uncertain. Per germline, CDR1 SGHTA and CDR2 FQGNSA. The V gene lost 5 bases and the J gene lost 2 bases, with 15 bases spanning the gap. The CDR3 contains 15 residues. The entire variable domain, with the rest obtained from reference TRBV7-2 and TRBJ1-1, is as follows: GAGVSQSPSNKVTEKGKDVELRCDPISGHTALYWYRQSLGQGLEFLIYFQGNSAPDKSGLPSDRFSAERTGGSVSTLTIQRTQQEDSAVYLCASSPQPTGNTEAFFGQGTRLTVV.

This sequence joins TRBV24-1 and TRBJ2-1; TRBD1 matches 9 bases. CDR3 length equals 15 residues. J lost 8 bases, V lost 3 bases, and 7 bases had no gene match. Looked up from germline, CDR1 is KGHDR and CDR2 is SFDVKD. The CDR3 spells CATSDQGTGLDEQFF. In nucleotides, the CDR3 is TGTGCCACCAGTGATCAAGGGACAGGGTTGGATGAGCAGTTCTTC.